This paragraph reports one TCR beta chain. The clone's antigen remains unknown. Base-call qualities are not available, and no considerably larger clone is one nucleotide away. The sample is drawn from a study of T cell repertoires in cytomegalovirus infection (dated by TCRdb to the late 2010s). About the investigation overall: Donor HLA type was relevant to the analysis, because carriage of CMV infection together with the matching HLA type was indicated by public TCR beta signatures. On the study overall, not on this receptor specifically: In both this cohort and an independent cohort of 350 or so donors, the cumulative frequency of public TCR beta family members distinguished carriers of CMV infection plus the relevant HLA type. The ex vivo response was dominated by HLA-C-restricted CMV-specific TCR beta clonotypes, which also provided the single most frequent clonotype in two of eight donors.

Instrument on record: Illumina HiSeq 1500. Clones were called with MiXCR by TCRdb after fastp trimmed the public reads at Q25, and only in-frame beta chains were retained. Records with the same CDR3 protein are collapsed into one entry carrying the most frequent genes and DNA. The sample table shows over 250,000 distinct CDR3 sequences, and roughly a quarter are seen once. The ten largest make up over 11% of the sample. The TCR originated in a human donor in good health (CMV status not recorded). Some clones in this sample may be carry-over from other donors' samples. Material: PBMCs.

The nucleotide sequence reads TGCGCCAGCAGCCGTAGCGTGGCGGAGACCCAGTACTTC. This encodes CASSRSVAETQYF. The chain links TRBV4-3 with TRBJ2-5; the D gene is perhaps TRBD2, from 5 matching bases. CDR1 LGHNA and CDR2 YSLEER are derived from the germline V gene. V is clipped by 4 bases and J by 5 bases, and the sequence between their germline boundaries is 11 bases long. The CDR3 goes from the cysteine to the phenylalanine over 13 residues. Only the CDR3 DNA is retained, 39 bases long and in frame from the first base.